This is a list of T cell receptor beta chains from one sample in a study of blood T cells in healthy people across ages. In TCRdb, the 5' RACE reads were re-called with MiXCR into one record per CDR3 protein. The sample includes under 700,000 distinct CDR3 sequences, around 24% of them seen just once. The sample also formed part of further work on T cells of mothers and their children.

Sequences were obtained from blood. The receptors derive from a boy aged 10-17 years in good health. Each CDR3 is given with its conserved first and last residue. A D gene is named only where the DNA matches it firmly. Where a row states a size, it is once, few, many or the class of an expanded clone; other rows omit it.

TRBJ2-2	.	.	TRBV5-1	CASRTDLNTGELFF	TGCGCCAGCAGAACCGACTTAAACACCGGGGAGCTGTTTTTT
TRBJ1-1	TRBD1	.	TRBV11-2	CASSLDQGANTEAFF	TGTGCCAGCAGCTTAGATCAGGGGGCCAACACTGAAGCTTTCTTT
TRBJ1-4	.	few	TRBV7-9	CASSFSVLTDATNEKLFF	TGTGCCAGCAGCTTTAGTGTCTTGACAGACGCAACTAATGAAAAACTGTTTTTT
TRBJ2-7	TRBD2	few	TRBV10-3	CASSGGHSYEQYF	TGTGCCTCTAGCGGGGGGCACTCCTACGAGCAGTACTTC
TRBJ1-1	TRBD1	few	TRBV28	CASSRQGARTEAFF	TGTGCCAGCAGTCGACAGGGGGCGAGGACTGAAGCTTTCTTT
TRBJ2-1	.	few	TRBV20-1	CSAREGAAGYNEQFF	TGCAGTGCTAGAGAAGGAGCGGCCGGCTACAATGAGCAGTTCTTC
TRBJ2-7	.	.	TRBV15	CATSRDIGAEQYF	TGTGCCACCAGCAGAGATATTGGGGCCGAGCAGTACTTC
TRBJ2-7	TRBD1	few	TRBV4-2	CASSQDDLRDSSLNEQYF	TGTGCCAGCAGCCAAGATGATCTCAGGGACAGTTCATTGAACGAGCAGTACTTC
TRBJ2-5	.	few	TRBV4-2	CASSQDLATAQETQYF	TGTGCCAGCAGCCAAGACCTAGCGACCGCCCAAGAGACCCAGTACTTC
TRBJ1-1	.	.	TRBV7-9	CASQEGTEAFF	TGTGCCAGCCAGGAGGGCACTGAAGCTTTCTTT
TRBJ2-2	TRBD1	.	TRBV20-1	CSARDWQGASTGELFF	TGCAGTGCTAGAGATTGGCAGGGGGCGAGCACCGGGGAGCTGTTTTTT
TRBJ2-7	.	.	TRBV29-1	CSAGAGSSYEQYF	TGCAGCGCCGGCGCGGGGAGCTCCTACGAGCAGTACTTC
TRBJ2-4	.	.	TRBV7-2	CASSLAGGPPNIQYF	TGTGCCAGCAGCTTAGCGGGGGGGCCTCCAAACATTCAGTACTTC
TRBJ2-1	TRBD2	few	TRBV7-6	CASSSLAGVDNEQFF	TGTGCCAGCAGCTCCCTAGCGGGAGTGGACAATGAGCAGTTCTTC
TRBJ2-5	.	.	TRBV5-1	CASGFKETQYF	TGCGCCAGCGGCTTTAAAGAGACCCAGTACTTC
TRBJ2-7	.	.	TRBV29-1	CSVEDPRSYEQYF	TGCAGCGTTGAAGATCCCCGATCCTACGAGCAGTACTTC
TRBJ1-1	.	.	TRBV14	CASSQGGIRDTEAFF	TGTGCCAGCAGCCAAGGGGGGATCAGGGACACTGAAGCTTTCTTT
TRBJ2-5	.	many	TRBV6-5	CASSYSVKSVGFQETQYF	TGTGCCAGCAGTTACTCGGTGAAGTCCGTTGGGTTTCAAGAGACCCAGTACTTC
TRBJ2-7	.	.	TRBV1	CTSSQDGLAGVYEQYF	TGCACCAGCAGCCAAGACGGACTAGCGGGGGTCTACGAGCAGTACTTC
TRBJ1-4	.	.	TRBV7-9	CASSPRDGDEKLFF	TGTGCCAGCAGCCCCAGGGACGGTGATGAAAAACTGTTTTTT
TRBJ1-1	.	few	TRBV20-1	CSASKDLNTEAFF	TGCAGTGCTAGCAAGGACCTGAACACTGAAGCTTTCTTT
TRBJ2-4	TRBD2	few	TRBV3-1	CASSQELLAGGIAYF	TGTGCCAGCAGCCAGGAGCTTCTAGCGGGAGGGATCGCGTACTTC
TRBJ1-4	.	few	TRBV4-3	CASSQEMSEKLFF	TGCGCCAGCAGCCAAGAGATGAGTGAAAAACTGTTTTTT
TRBJ2-1	TRBD1	.	TRBV29-1	CSTTGQGLHNEQFF	TGCAGCACCACGGGACAGGGCCTCCACAATGAGCAGTTCTTC
TRBJ1-1	.	few	TRBV7-2	CASSLAGLTEAFF	TGTGCCAGCAGCTTAGCGGGGCTCACTGAAGCTTTCTTT
TRBJ2-3	.	.	TRBV7-6	CASSSNRGTDTQYF	TGTGCCAGCAGCTCAAACAGGGGCACAGATACGCAGTATTTT
TRBJ1-2	.	.	TRBV4-1	CASSPPQGLNYGYTF	TGCGCCAGCAGCCCCCCCCAGGGGTTAAACTATGGCTACACCTTC
TRBJ2-1	.	many	TRBV28	CASSPGGATYNEQFF	TGTGCCAGCAGCCCCGGGGGTGCGACCTACAATGAGCAGTTCTTC
TRBJ1-5	.	.	TRBV6-2/TRBV6-3	CASSYTQVNQPQHF	TGTGCCAGCAGTTACACCCAGGTCAATCAGCCCCAGCATTTT
TRBJ2-2	.	.	TRBV5-1	CASSSLEPGLNTGELFF	TGCGCCAGCAGCTCCCTCGAACCGGGCCTGAACACCGGGGAGCTGTTTTTT
TRBJ2-7	.	.	TRBV3-1	CASSQVEGPYEQYF	TGTGCCAGCAGCCAAGTTGAGGGGCCCTACGAGCAGTACTTC
TRBJ1-1	.	.	TRBV19	CASSYAGARGTEAFF	TGTGCCAGTAGTTACGCCGGGGCCCGAGGCACTGAAGCTTTCTTT
TRBJ2-1	.	.	TRBV20-1	CSALLGLSYNEQFF	TGCAGTGCACTCCTCGGACTGAGTTACAATGAGCAGTTCTTC
TRBJ2-3	.	.	TRBV29-1	CSAVGSDTQYF	TGCAGCGCCGTAGGTTCAGATACGCAGTATTTT
TRBJ2-5	.	few	TRBV20-1	CSAMAGKETRYF	TGCAGTGCTATGGCGGGGAAAGAGACCCGGTACTTC
TRBJ2-7	.	few	TRBV28	CASRPQGTVAYEQYF	TGTGCCAGCAGGCCCCAGGGGACCGTGGCCTACGAGCAGTACTTC
TRBJ1-1	.	.	TRBV5-6	CASSVRIWNTEAFF	TGTGCCAGCAGCGTCCGTATTTGGAACACTGAAGCTTTCTTT
TRBJ1-2	TRBD1	.	TRBV18	CASSPLDRGGSNYGYTF	TGTGCCAGCTCACCTTTGGACAGGGGAGGATCTAACTATGGCTACACCTTC
TRBJ2-5	.	.	TRBV6-6	CASSYSAADQETQYF	TGTGCCAGCAGTTACTCTGCGGCAGACCAAGAGACCCAGTACTTC
TRBJ1-2	.	few	TRBV6-1	CASSPREQGGYTF	TGTGCCAGCAGTCCCAGGGAGCAGGGTGGCTACACCTTC
TRBJ2-3	TRBD1	few	TRBV6-5	CASSNTGVGTDTQYF	TGTGCCAGCAGCAATACAGGGGTGGGCACAGATACGCAGTATTTT
TRBJ2-7	TRBD1	many	TRBV5-6	CASSPGGIYEQYF	TGTGCGAGCAGTCCAGGGGGCATCTACGAGCAGTACTTC
TRBJ2-7	TRBD2	few	TRBV7-2	CASSFQRESSYEQYF	TGTGCCAGCAGCTTCCAGCGGGAATCGTCCTACGAGCAGTACTTC
TRBJ1-5	.	.	TRBV2	CASSEGWGRDQPQHF	TGTGCCAGCAGTGAGGGATGGGGGCGGGATCAGCCCCAGCATTTT
TRBJ2-7	.	.	TRBV7-3	CASSLSKGNKQYF	TGTGCCAGCAGCTTAAGTAAGGGGAACAAGCAGTACTTC
TRBJ2-1	TRBD2	.	TRBV6-6	CASSYPASGSYNEQFF	TGTGCCAGCAGTTACCCCGCTAGCGGGTCCTACAATGAGCAGTTCTTC
TRBJ1-1	.	few	TRBV28	CASSFGDMNTEAFF	TGTGCCAGCAGTTTCGGAGACATGAACACTGAAGCTTTCTTT
TRBJ2-7	.	few	TRBV7-9	CASSPPDRIFYEQYF	TGTGCCAGCAGCCCACCCGACAGGATCTTCTACGAGCAGTACTTC
TRBJ2-1	.	.	TRBV5-1	CASSPPGSYPREQFF	TGCGCCAGCAGCCCCCCGGGGTCCTACCCCAGAGAGCAGTTCTTC